This TCR beta chain was sequenced during a study of graft-versus-host responses after intestinal transplantation. For the study at large: All recipients were given anti-thymocyte globulin induction, and tacrolimus and steroids were then administered for roughly three years. General study findings and limits: GvH clonotypes were identified within recipient marrow, with a subset emerging first in ileum or blood.

Concerning this clone itself: What it recognizes is unknown.

Germline CDR1 reads MDHEN; CDR2 reads SYDVKM. The CDR3 length is 13 residues. V lost 8 bases, J lost 10 bases, and 17 bases lay in between. The table came from immunoSEQ multiplex PCR; TCRdb's copy has only in-frame clones and leaves some out. In the table there are some 140,000 clones, around 90% of which are singletons. The chain recombines TRBV28 with TRBJ1-4; D uncertain. The receptor was derived from a human donor who received an intestinal transplant. The source was unstimulated CD4+ T cells sorted from spleen or lymph node cells, collected before intestinal transplant. The CDR3 coding sequence is TGTGCCAGCGAAGGTCGGGAGTCGGCAAAACTGTTTTTT. Its translation is CASEGRESAKLFF.